This TCR beta chain was obtained from a study of blood T cell repertoires in COVID-19. V was clipped by 3 bases and J by 5 bases, with 9 bases between them. CDR1 and CDR2 (germline): MDHEN, SYDVKM. The length of the CDR3 is 13 residues. TCRdb's table, derived via immunoSEQ multiplex PCR, lists solely in-frame clones and lacks some. Among 390,000 or so clones listed, approximately 90% were seen once. In terms of age and location, participants ranged from roughly 18 to 95 years and lived in about two dozen US areas. Cohort allocation depended upon clinical history that participants reported. The receptor comes from a woman in her 50s who had recovered from COVID-19. What was sequenced was PBMCs or T cells enriched from blood (not recorded which). The chain links TRBV28 to TRBJ2-3, with unresolved D. The CDR3 nucleotides are TGTGCCAGCAGTTTCTCACTGAAAGATACGCAGTATTTT. It specifies CASSFSLKDTQYF.